The rows below give T cell receptor beta chains drawn from one sample of a study of cytomegalovirus exposure and HLA in healthy donors. Method: immunoSEQ multiplex PCR; TCRdb's copy keeps in-frame clones and lacks some. The table records 150,000 or so clones, about 80% of them present only once. The sample comprised PBMCs. Receptors originate from a woman between 40 and 55 years old in good health and CMV-seronegative. Each CDR3 is given with its conserved first and last residue. The D gene is left open where the match is weak. Rows give clone size only sometimes, using once, few, many, or a class for an expanded clone.

TRBJ2-1 | TRBV29-1 | - | - | TGCAGCGGCAGGTACAATGAGCAGTTCTTC | CSGRYNEQFF
TRBJ2-1 | TRBV9 | TRBD2 | once | TGTGCCAGCAGCGCGACTAGCGGGGGGCCGTCTGGGACCAATGAGCAGTTCTTC | CASSATSGGPSGTNEQFF
TRBJ1-5 | TRBV28 | - | - | TGTGCCAGCAGTTTATACAGGGATAGCAATCAGCCCCAGCATTTT | CASSLYRDSNQPQHF
TRBJ2-7 | TRBV15 | TRBD2 | - | TGTGCCACCAGCCAAAGGGAGGGTCTGGACGAGCAGTACTTC | CATSQREGLDEQYF
TRBJ2-3 | TRBV7-9 | TRBD2 | - | TGTGCCAGCAGCTTAGGACTAGCGGAGAACACAGATACGCAGTATTTT | CASSLGLAENTDTQYF
TRBJ2-7 | TRBV2 | TRBD1 | - | TGTGCCAGCAGCCCCGGGACAGGGGAGGAGCAGTACTTC | CASSPGTGEEQYF
TRBJ1-1 | TRBV28 | - | - | - | CASSTSGQTNTEAFF
TRBJ1-5 | TRBV7-2 | - | - | TGTGCCAGCAGCTTATCCCCCCCTGAGCCCCAGCATTTT | CASSLSPPEPQHF
TRBJ1-2 | TRBV27 | - | - | TGTGCCAGCAGTTTATCTGGCAGATCTAACTATGGCTACACCTTC | CASSLSGRSNYGYTF
TRBJ2-1 | TRBV28 | - | - | TGTGCCAGCAGTGGAAGCGGATCTGGTGAGCAGTTCTTC | CASSGSGSGEQFF
TRBJ1-3 | TRBV28 | - | - | TGTGCCACTACGGGACTGGGCCGCCGCTCTGGAAACACCATATATTTT | CATTGLGRRSGNTIYF
TRBJ1-6 | TRBV5-1 | - | - | TGCGCCAGCAGCTTGGACAGGGTGGAAAATTCACCCCTCCACTTT | CASSLDRVENSPLHF
TRBJ1-6 | TRBV5-5 | - | - | TGTGCCAGCAGCTTGATTTCCCAGGATAATTCACCCCTCCACTTT | CASSLISQDNSPLHF